This T cell receptor (beta chain) stems from a study of blood T cell repertoires in COVID-19. Study-wide background: Sources were T cells, B-cell-depleted T cells, or PBMCs; the material itself was cDNA or gDNA.

Authors' processing steps: Amplified reference gene primers provided the basis for estimating nucleated cell counts. The protocol was immunoSEQ multiplex PCR, while the TCRdb copy is restricted to in-frame clones and leaves out a portion. The DNA was the basis for D and trimming; V, J and clone size are from that table. The sample contains around 200,000 clones, about 90% of which appear only once. Germline CDR1 is SGHDN and CDR2 is FVKESK. The CDR3 is 15 amino acids. V was trimmed by 4 bases and J by 6 bases, leaving 16 bases between them. The specimen sequenced was peripheral blood. The chain is built from TRBV14 and TRBJ2-1; a weak D match, TRBD1 (6 bases). The receptor was isolated from a man in his late teens or twenties with active or convalescent COVID-19. The CDR3 sequence is CASSPPGVWGNEQFF. Written as DNA, the CDR3 is TGTGCCAGCAGCCCGCCAGGGGTCTGGGGCAATGAGCAGTTCTTC.